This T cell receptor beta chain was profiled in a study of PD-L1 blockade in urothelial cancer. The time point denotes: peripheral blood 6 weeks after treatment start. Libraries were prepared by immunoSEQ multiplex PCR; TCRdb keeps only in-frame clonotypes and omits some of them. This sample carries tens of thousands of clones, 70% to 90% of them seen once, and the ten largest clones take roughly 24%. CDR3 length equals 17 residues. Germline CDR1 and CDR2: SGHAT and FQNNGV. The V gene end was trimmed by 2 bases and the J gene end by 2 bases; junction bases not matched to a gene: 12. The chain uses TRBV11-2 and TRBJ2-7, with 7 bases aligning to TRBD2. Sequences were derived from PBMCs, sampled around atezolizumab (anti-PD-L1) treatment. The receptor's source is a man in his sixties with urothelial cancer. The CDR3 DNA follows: TGTGCCAGCAGCTTAACGGGAGGCGGGAGTCAAGCCTACGAGCAGTACTTC. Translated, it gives CASSLTGGGSQAYEQYF.